This is a list of T cell receptor beta chains from one sample in a study of monozygotic twins with cystic fibrosis. The assay was immunoSEQ multiplex PCR, and TCRdb's table has in-frame clones only and misses some. Counted here are about 36,000 clones, around 90% occurring once; the ten biggest clones make up 0.15% to 0.2%. The sample was blood. These receptors came from a boy aged 2 to 10 with cystic fibrosis. Both conserved end residues are part of each CDR3. A D gene is named only where the DNA matches it firmly. A clone size is listed for some rows: how often the clone was seen (once, few, many), or a class if it is expanded.

clone size	V gene	D gene	J gene	CDR3 DNA	CDR3 protein
NA	TRBV14	TRBD1	TRBJ1-5	TGTGCCAGCAGCAGGGGGCAGGCTCAGCCCCAGCATTTT	CASSRGQAQPQHF
NA	TRBV6-5	NA	TRBJ2-5	TGTGCCAGCAGGAACTACCCACAAGAGACCCAGTACTTC	CASRNYPQETQYF
NA	TRBV27	TRBD1	TRBJ2-7	TGTGCCAGCAGCGCCCGCCGAGGGGGCCTCCTAATCACGCTCTACGAGCAGTACTTC	CASSARRGGLLITLYEQYF
NA	TRBV27	NA	TRBJ1-1	TGTGCCAGCAGTCTTCCTGGGGCTGAAGCTTTCTTT	CASSLPGAEAFF
NA	TRBV27	TRBD1	TRBJ2-1	TGTGCCAGCAGTACGGAACAGGGGATCTCCTACAATGAGCAGTTCTTC	CASSTEQGISYNEQFF
once	TRBV13	NA	TRBJ2-7	TGTGCCAGCAGCCCGGATCCGTCCTACGAGCAGTACTTC	CASSPDPSYEQYF
NA	TRBV7-2	TRBD2	TRBJ2-1	TGTGCCAGCAGCACCTCACTAGCGGGGGCCTTCAATGAGCAGTTCTTC	CASSTSLAGAFNEQFF
NA	TRBV6-6	TRBD1	TRBJ1-1	TGTGCCAGCACCGACCCCGACAGGGGGAACACTGAAGCTTTCTTT	CASTDPDRGNTEAFF
once	TRBV14	NA	TRBJ1-1	TGTGCCAGCAGCCAAGATACCCCCTGGCGAGGATCATTCCCAAACACTGAAGCTTTCTTT	CASSQDTPWRGSFPNTEAFF
once	TRBV7-2	TRBD1	TRBJ2-2	TGTGCCAGCAGCTTCCGACAGGGGGCCCTCTTAAACACCGGGGAGCTGTTTTTT	CASSFRQGALLNTGELFF
NA	TRBV18	NA	TRBJ1-5	TGTGCCAGCTCACGGGACGACAATCAGCCCCAGCATTTT	CASSRDDNQPQHF
NA	TRBV13	NA	TRBJ2-7	TGTGCCAGCAGCTTACGGAGGGTCTACGAGCAGTACTTC	CASSLRRVYEQYF
NA	TRBV5-5	NA	TRBJ1-5	TGTGCCAGCAGCTTGGGGTATAGCAATCAGCCCCAGCATTTT	CASSLGYSNQPQHF
NA	TRBV7-3	NA	TRBJ2-3	TGTGCCAGCAGTTCCCTAGACACAGATACGCAGTATTTT	CASSSLDTDTQYF
NA	TRBV7-8	TRBD1	TRBJ2-5	TGTGCCAGCAGCCCGACAGGGCTTGGAGAGACCCAGTACTTC	CASSPTGLGETQYF
NA	TRBV4-3	NA	TRBJ2-2	TGCGCCAGCAGCGCAGGAGACACCGGGGAGCTGTTTTTT	CASSAGDTGELFF
NA	TRBV4-1	NA	TRBJ2-3	TGCGCCAGCAGCCCCGGGACACTCACAGATACGCAGTATTTT	CASSPGTLTDTQYF
NA	TRBV11-2	TRBD2	TRBJ2-1	TGTGCCAGCAGGGGGGGGACTAGTTCCTACAATGAGCAGTTCTTC	CASRGGTSSYNEQFF
NA	TRBV4-2	TRBD1	TRBJ2-1	TGTGCCAGCAGCCAAGAAATTCTGGACAGGCGGTACACCCCGGGTGATAATGAGCAGTTCTTC	CASSQEILDRRYTPGDNEQFF
NA	TRBV7-9	TRBD1	TRBJ1-2	TGTGCCAGCAGCTTACTCGGGACAGACTTCTATGGCTACACCTTC	CASSLLGTDFYGYTF
once	TRBV15	NA	TRBJ1-1	TGTGCCACCAGCAGAGATGTAAGAACTGAAGCTTTCTTT	CATSRDVRTEAFF
NA	TRBV29-1	NA	TRBJ2-3	TGCAGCGTTGGGGGGCAAGATACGCAGTATTTT	CSVGGQDTQYF
once	TRBV5-6	TRBD1	TRBJ1-2	TGTGCCAGCAGCCCACCGGGACAGGGGAACGGCTACACCTTC	CASSPPGQGNGYTF
NA	TRBV4-2	TRBD2	TRBJ2-3	TGTGCCAGCAGCCAAGAGGAGGCCCTAGCGGCTTCTAGCACAGATACGCAGTATTTT	CASSQEEALAASSTDTQYF
NA	TRBV5-1	NA	TRBJ2-3	TGCGCCAGCAGCTGGACACTTACAGATACGCAGTATTTT	CASSWTLTDTQYF
NA	TRBV7-9	NA	TRBJ2-2	TGTGCCAGCAGCTTCACAGTCAGGAACACCGGGGAGCTGTTTTTT	CASSFTVRNTGELFF
NA	TRBV23-1	NA	TRBJ1-4	TGCGCCAGCAGTCCCCTCGTGGGGGCGCCTAATGAAAAACTGTTTTTT	CASSPLVGAPNEKLFF
once	TRBV2	NA	TRBJ1-5	TGTGCCAGCAGTGAGAAGGGATTTGTAATTCAGCCCCAGCATTTT	CASSEKGFVIQPQHF
NA	TRBV7-9	TRBD1	TRBJ1-1	TGTGCCAGCAGCTGGGGCAGGGGGGAGAACACTGAAGCTTTCTTT	CASSWGRGENTEAFF
NA	TRBV11-3	NA	TRBJ2-5	TGTGCCAGCAGCTTAGGATTTAAGCCAGAGACCCAGTACTTC	CASSLGFKPETQYF
NA	TRBV4-2	NA	TRBJ2-2	TGTGCCAGCAGCCTAGAGGTTTTTGACAGCACCGGGGAGCTGTTTTTT	CASSLEVFDSTGELFF
NA	TRBV29-1	TRBD2	TRBJ2-1	TGCAGCGTCGTAGCGGGGGGGCCCTACAATGAGCAGTTCTTC	CSVVAGGPYNEQFF
NA	TRBV11-2	NA	TRBJ1-2	TGTGCCAGCAGCTTCCCTGGGGGGGAGGCTGGCTACACCTTC	CASSFPGGEAGYTF
NA	TRBV7-2	TRBD1	TRBJ1-5	TGTGCCAGCAGCTTAGCGTCGGACAGGGGGAATCAGCCCCAGCATTTT	CASSLASDRGNQPQHF
NA	TRBV5-4	NA	TRBJ1-1	TGTGCCAGCAGCTTTTCACAGAACACTGAAGCTTTCTTT	CASSFSQNTEAFF
NA	TRBV5-1	NA	TRBJ1-4	TGCGCCAGCAGCTTGAGAGGGGATACGGCTAATGAAAAACTGTTTTTT	CASSLRGDTANEKLFF
once	TRBV5-1	TRBD1	TRBJ1-5	TGCGCCAGCAGCTTGAATCCCCGGGACAGCTATCAGCCCCAGCATTTT	CASSLNPRDSYQPQHF
NA	TRBV9	NA	TRBJ2-3	TGTGCCAGCAGCGTAGGGGGTCGACCGGGCACAGATACGCAGTATTTT	CASSVGGRPGTDTQYF
NA	TRBV6-4	TRBD2	TRBJ2-3	TGTGCCAGCAGTGACTCGGCTAGCGGGGGACCCACAGATACGCAGTATTTT	CASSDSASGGPTDTQYF
NA	TRBV5-4	NA	TRBJ1-2	TGTGCCAGCAGCTTGGTCGGGGACGACTATGGCTACACCTTC	CASSLVGDDYGYTF
once	TRBV2	NA	TRBJ1-4	TGTGCCAGCAGTGGGGGGGTAAATAATGAAAAACTGTTTTTT	CASSGGVNNEKLFF
NA	TRBV9	TRBD2	TRBJ2-5	TGTGCCAGCAGGTGGAGCCCGACTAGCGGGGATCAAGAGACCCAGTACTTC	CASRWSPTSGDQETQYF
once	TRBV27	TRBD2	TRBJ2-3	TGTGCCAGCAGCCTAGCGGAACACACAGATACGCAGTATTTT	CASSLAEHTDTQYF
NA	TRBV18	TRBD1	TRBJ2-2	TGTGCCAGCTCACCAAACAGGGGCCCCGCGGGCGGCACCGGGGAGCTGTTTTTT	CASSPNRGPAGGTGELFF
NA	TRBV20-1	NA	TRBJ2-1	TGCAGTGCTAACAGCTACAATGAGCAGTTCTTC	CSANSYNEQFF
NA	TRBV5-1	NA	TRBJ2-2	TGCGCCAGCAGCTTCAGTAGCCAGACCGGGGAGCTGTTTTTT	CASSFSSQTGELFF
NA	TRBV9	NA	TRBJ2-7	TGTGCCAGCAGCTCCCAGGGAAACGAGCAGTACTTC	CASSSQGNEQYF
NA	TRBV5-1	NA	TRBJ2-5	TGCGCCAGCAGCTTGACAGGGATCCAAGAGACCCAGTACTTC	CASSLTGIQETQYF
NA	TRBV11-3	NA	TRBJ2-7	TGTGCCAGCAGCCGGGGGATCGAGGGGTCCTACGAGCAGTACTTC	CASSRGIEGSYEQYF
NA	TRBV10-3	NA	TRBJ2-1	TGTGCCATCAGTGACCTCCGGGACACCTCCTACAATGAGCAGTTCTTC	CAISDLRDTSYNEQFF
once	TRBV19	NA	TRBJ1-2	TGTGCCAGTAGTCCAAGATCCGGGACGGAGTACTATGGCTACACCTTC	CASSPRSGTEYYGYTF
NA	TRBV10-3	NA	TRBJ2-1	TGTGCCATCAGTCGACCGGACAATGAGCAGTTCTTC	CAISRPDNEQFF
NA	TRBV14	NA	TRBJ1-2	TGTGCCAGCAGCCAAGTCGGTCAGGGCTCTGGCTACACCTTC	CASSQVGQGSGYTF
NA	TRBV6-5	NA	TRBJ1-1	TGTGCCAGCAGTTACCGGGATATGAACACTGAAGCTTTCTTT	CASSYRDMNTEAFF
once	TRBV10-3	TRBD2	TRBJ2-1	TGTGCCATCAGTGAAGGACTAGCGGGTAACTCCTACAATGAGCAGTTCTTC	CAISEGLAGNSYNEQFF
NA	TRBV15	NA	TRBJ2-3	TGTGCCACCAGCAGAGAAGCGTTCCTCGGAGCGGGCACAGATACGCAGTATTTT	CATSREAFLGAGTDTQYF
NA	TRBV11-3	NA	TRBJ2-7	TGTGCCAGCAGCTTAGGGGGTCGGCAGCAAACCTACGAGCAGTACTTC	CASSLGGRQQTYEQYF
NA	TRBV18	NA	TRBJ2-1	TGTGCCAGCTCACCACTCGACAATGAGCAGTTCTTC	CASSPLDNEQFF
NA	TRBV13	NA	TRBJ1-1	TGTGCCAGCAGCCCCCGGACAGAGAACACTGAAGCTTTCTTT	CASSPRTENTEAFF
once	TRBV4-3	TRBD2	TRBJ2-3	TGCGCCAGCAGCCTTCAGCGGGGGGTTGCAGATACGCAGTATTTT	CASSLQRGVADTQYF